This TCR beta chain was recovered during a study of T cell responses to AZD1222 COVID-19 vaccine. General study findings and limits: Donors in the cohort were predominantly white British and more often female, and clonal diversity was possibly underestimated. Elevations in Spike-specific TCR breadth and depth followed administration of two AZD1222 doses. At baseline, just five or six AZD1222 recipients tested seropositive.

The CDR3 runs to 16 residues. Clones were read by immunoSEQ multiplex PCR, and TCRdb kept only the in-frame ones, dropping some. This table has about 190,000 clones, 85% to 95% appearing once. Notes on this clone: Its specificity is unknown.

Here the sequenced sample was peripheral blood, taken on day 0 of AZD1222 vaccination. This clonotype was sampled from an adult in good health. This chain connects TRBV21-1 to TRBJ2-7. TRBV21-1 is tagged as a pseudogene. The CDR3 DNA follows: TGTGCCAGCAGCAAAATCTCGGGGCCGTGGGTCTACGAGCAGTACTTC. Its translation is CASSKISGPWVYEQYF.